The T cell receptor (beta chain) under discussion was sequenced for a study of cytotoxic CD8 clonotypes in ibrutinib-treated CLL. Of note for this clone: Antigen specificity is unknown.

Assay: immunoSEQ multiplex PCR; the TCRdb copy retains only in-frame clones and omits some. The sample has roughly 11,000 clones; about four fifths are singletons. General study points: Rising at ibrutinib response, clonality subsequently fell back toward baseline at progression. Timing of sampling differed between sustained-remission and progressing patients.

The authors obtained approximately 2.1 micrograms of genomic DNA from cryopreserved PBMCs for TCR beta libraries. The sequence was collected from a human donor with chronic lymphocytic leukemia. This sample comprised PBMCs, obtained at disease progression, from a patient treated with ibrutinib.

Here the CDR3 DNA reads TGTGCCAGCAGCGTAGGATGGGAATACTACAATGAGCAGTTCTTC. Translated, it gives CASSVGWEYYNEQFF. The chain links TRBV9 to TRBJ2-1, with no clear D. This CDR3 has 15 amino acids. The germline gives CDR1 SGDLS, CDR2 YYNGEE. The germline V and J ends were trimmed by 0 bases and 3 bases, with 10 bases remaining between them. The full variable domain, with the rest looked up from reference TRBV9 and TRBJ2-1, is DSGVTQTPKHLITATGQRVTLRCSPRSGDLSVYWYQQSLDQGLQFLIQYYNGEERAKGNILERFSAQQFPDLHSELNLSSLELGDSALYFCASSVGWEYYNEQFFGPGTRLTVL.